The 8 T cell receptor beta chains below all came from one sample that was sequenced in a study of T cell responses to AZD1222 COVID-19 vaccine. Using immunoSEQ multiplex PCR, the repertoire was profiled, and TCRdb retains in-frame clones only, with some absent. The top ten hold 4% to 6% of the sample, which has approximately 140,000 clones, around 90% seen once. Sequencing was performed on peripheral blood, taken on day 0 of AZD1222 vaccination. These receptor sequences come from an adult in good health.

The rearrangement links TRBV6-4 to TRBJ1-2, with D unresolved. Germline V CDR1 and CDR2: MRHNA, SNTAGT. Trimming stripped 2 bases from V and 13 bases from J, with 17 bases between. This CDR3 is 13 amino acids long. The CDR3 DNA reads TGTGCCAGCAGTGACAGGGTGGTTGGTTATCTCACCTTC. This encodes CASSDRVVGYLTF.

The DNA for the CDR3 is TGTGCCATCAGTGGGTTAAGCGGGAAGATCTTCTTC. Its protein is CAISGLSGKIFF. The rearrangement links TRBV10-3 to TRBJ2-1, with 7 bases matching TRBD2. The CDR3 has 12 residues. J gave up 16 bases and V 4 bases, and 10 bases lay outside the gene matches. Looked up from germline, CDR1 is ENHRY and CDR2 is SYGVKD.

V and J are TRBV7-9 and TRBJ2-1, with 10 bases identical to TRBD2. The V and J ends lost 7 bases and 6 bases, in that order; junction bases with no gene match: 9. CDR3 length equals 15 residues. In germline, CDR1 is SEHNR, CDR2 FQNEAQ (reference sequence). The CDR3 DNA is TGTGCCAGCACCACGCCGGTAGCGGGAGGCAATGAGCAGTTCTTC. Translated: CASTTPVAGGNEQFF. The full variable domain, in which reference TRBV7-9 and TRBJ2-1 provide the parts outside the CDR3, is DTGVSQNPRHKITKRGQNVTFRCDPISEHNRLYWYRQTLGQGPEFLTYFQNEAQLEKSRLLSDRFSAERPKGSFSTLEIQRTEQGDSAMYLCASTTPVAGGNEQFFGPGTRLTVL.

The rearrangement uses TRBV28 and TRBJ1-5, with D tentatively TRBD1 (5 bases). The V gene's germline CDR1 is MDHEN and CDR2 SYDVKM. Trimming took 4 bases from V and 0 from J, leaving 13 bases between them. CDR3 length: 16 residues. CDR3 DNA: TGTGCCAGCAGTTCCCCTGGGGGGAATAGCAATCAGCCCCAGCATTTT. It specifies CASSSPGGNSNQPQHF.

The genes are TRBV7-8 and TRBJ2-7, with D possibly TRBD2 on 6 matching bases. CDR1 is SGHVS and CDR2 is FQNEAQ in the germline V gene. The germline V and J ends were trimmed by 5 bases and 3 bases, with 26 bases remaining between them. The CDR3 covers 18 residues. The CDR3 DNA is TGTGCCAGCAGCCCGGACTGGGGTTGGGGCGGGGATGACTACGAGCAGTACTTC. Amino acids: CASSPDWGWGGDDYEQYF. The variable domain in full, with the rest retrieved from reference TRBV7-8 and TRBJ2-7, is GAGVSQSPRYKVAKRGQDVALRCDPISGHVSLFWYQQALGQGPEFLTYFQNEAQLDKSGLPSDRFFAERPEGSVSTLKIQRTQQEDSAVYLCASSPDWGWGGDDYEQYFGPGTRLTVT.

V is TRBV19 and J is TRBJ1-4, with 11 bases fitting TRBD1. With V trimmed by 2 bases and J by 0 bases, 5 bases remained unmatched. Germline lookup yields CDR1 LNHDA and CDR2 SQIVND (reference sequence). The CDR3 runs 18 residues. CDR3: CASSILGTGGSTNEKLFF. The CDR3 DNA reads TGTGCCAGTAGTATACTCGGGACAGGGGGATCAACTAATGAAAAACTGTTTTTT.

This clone was recorded once. The gene calls are TRBV6-5 and TRBJ1-1; no clear D gene. The CDR3 is made up of 13 amino acids. V lost 6 bases, J lost 2 bases, and 10 bases lay in between. Germline CDR1 MNHEY, CDR2 SVGAGI. CDR3 region: CASRAIGNTEAFF. The CDR3 DNA reads as TGTGCCAGCAGGGCCATCGGAAACACTGAAGCTTTCTTT.

J is TRBJ1-1 and V is TRBV27; 7 bases are a match to TRBD1. Germline CDR1 MNHEY, CDR2 SMNVEV (reference sequence). Germline trimming cut 6 bases from V and 4 bases from J; bases unmatched to any gene: 11. The length of the CDR3 is 15 residues. The CDR3 region is CASRTFTGAGTEAFF. The DNA of the CDR3 is TGTGCCAGCAGGACTTTCACAGGGGCAGGCACTGAAGCTTTCTTT.